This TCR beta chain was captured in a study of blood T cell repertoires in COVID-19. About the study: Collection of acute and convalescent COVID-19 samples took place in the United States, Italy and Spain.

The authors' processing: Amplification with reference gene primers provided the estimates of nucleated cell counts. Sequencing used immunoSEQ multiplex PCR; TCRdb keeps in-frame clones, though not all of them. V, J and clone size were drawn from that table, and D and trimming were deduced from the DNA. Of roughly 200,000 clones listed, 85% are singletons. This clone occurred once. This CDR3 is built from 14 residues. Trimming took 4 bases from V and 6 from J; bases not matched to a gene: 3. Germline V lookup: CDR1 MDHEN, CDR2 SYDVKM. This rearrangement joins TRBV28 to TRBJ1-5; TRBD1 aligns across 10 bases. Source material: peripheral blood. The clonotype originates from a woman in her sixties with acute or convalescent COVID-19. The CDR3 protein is CASSSDRGSQPQHF. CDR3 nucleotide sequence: TGTGCCAGCAGTTCGGACAGGGGGAGTCAGCCCCAGCATTTT.